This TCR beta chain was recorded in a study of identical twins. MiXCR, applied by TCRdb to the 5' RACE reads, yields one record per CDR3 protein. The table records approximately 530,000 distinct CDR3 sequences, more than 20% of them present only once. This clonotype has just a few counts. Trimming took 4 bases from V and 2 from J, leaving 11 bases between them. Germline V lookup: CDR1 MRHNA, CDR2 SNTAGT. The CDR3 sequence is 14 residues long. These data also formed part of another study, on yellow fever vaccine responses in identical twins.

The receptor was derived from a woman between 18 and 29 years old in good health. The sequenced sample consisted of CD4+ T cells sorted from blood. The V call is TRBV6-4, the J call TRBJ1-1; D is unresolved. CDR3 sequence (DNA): TGTGCCAGCAGTGCGGAGTTTCCAAACACTGAAGCTTTCTTT. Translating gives CASSAEFPNTEAFF.